This T cell receptor beta chain was observed in a study of blood T cell repertoires in COVID-19 (TCRdb year 2020). Context from the whole study: Samples covering the acute and convalescent phases of COVID-19 were provided by collaborators in the United States, Italy and Spain. The material from the prospective study consisted of cDNA or gDNA derived from T cells, B-cell-depleted T cells, or PBMCs. Deeply sampled blood TCRbeta repertoires from subjects exposed to, actively infected with, or recovered from COVID-19 were included in the dataset. The repertoires were released in a freely available public database intended as a resource for research on the immune response to SARS-CoV-2. The samples were drawn from the first 160 participants of the ongoing ImmuneRACE study and from over 950 subjects provided by 6 global collaborators. The sample metadata nearly always contained a de-identified subject ID, COVID-19 status, age in years and sex. Where available, HLA class I and class II types were obtained from metadata supplied by the sample provider rather than from assay-based typing. Broader findings and caveats from the paper: The quantity of clinical and demographic metadata differed by source and by participant and was supplied without curation.

To note about this clone: Its antigen remains unidentified. No much larger clone is present one base from it, and per-base qualities are unavailable.

The CDR3 contains 21 residues, cysteine and phenylalanine counted. Just the 63-base CDR3 DNA is kept, in frame starting at base 1. For CDR1 and CDR2, the germline V gene (reference sequence) lists PRHDT and FYEKMQ. The V end gives up 0 bases and the J end 0 bases, leaving 14 bases in the junction not matched to a gene. TCRbeta CDR3 regions were amplified from genomic DNA by means of the immunoSEQ Assay, a bias-controlled multiplex PCR. As for the authors' bioinformatics: Nucleated cell counts per sample were estimated from amplification of reference gene primers within the assay. To quantify the absolute abundance of each unique TCRbeta CDR3 rearrangement, sequence reads were collapsed and filtered. For each sample, productive Simpson clonality was calculated by taking the square root of Simpson's diversity index across productive rearrangements. TCRdb holds this immuneACCESS table with in-frame rearrangements only. Some clones are missing; in checked studies, unresolved V genes explain under half, and the rest has no known cause. That table furnishes V, J and clone size, whereas the DNA furnished D and trimming. The sample profile shows 310,000 or so clones; approximately 86% of them were found once. In total, the top ten clones hold 8% to 9.5% of the sample.

Enrolling through a virtual design, the prospective study's participants ranged in age from roughly 18 to 89 years and lived across around 25 United States geographic areas. Cohort assignment in the prospective study relied on participant-reported clinical history from a screening survey and a study questionnaire. Recovered participants in ImmuneRACE Cohort 3 were defined by two consecutive negative NP/OP PCR tests, clearance by a healthcare professional, or resolution of symptoms. In the prospective study, mobile phlebotomists collected whole blood, serum and a nasopharyngeal or oropharyngeal swab from each participant. Over a roughly 2-month period, participants in the prospective study had the option of providing additional blood draws and questionnaires. Before DNA extraction, prospective study blood samples were shipped either frozen or at room temperature.

The clonotype originates from a woman between 18 and 30 years old who had recovered from COVID-19. The sequencing input was PBMCs or T cells enriched from blood (not recorded which). The sequence is built from TRBV13 and TRBJ2-1, with 10 bases aligning to TRBD1. The CDR3 has the sequence CASSLGRGTGDFLSSYNEQFF. The sequenced DNA is TGTGCCAGCAGCTTAGGCCGGGGGACAGGGGACTTCCTAAGCTCCTACAATGAGCAGTTCTTC.